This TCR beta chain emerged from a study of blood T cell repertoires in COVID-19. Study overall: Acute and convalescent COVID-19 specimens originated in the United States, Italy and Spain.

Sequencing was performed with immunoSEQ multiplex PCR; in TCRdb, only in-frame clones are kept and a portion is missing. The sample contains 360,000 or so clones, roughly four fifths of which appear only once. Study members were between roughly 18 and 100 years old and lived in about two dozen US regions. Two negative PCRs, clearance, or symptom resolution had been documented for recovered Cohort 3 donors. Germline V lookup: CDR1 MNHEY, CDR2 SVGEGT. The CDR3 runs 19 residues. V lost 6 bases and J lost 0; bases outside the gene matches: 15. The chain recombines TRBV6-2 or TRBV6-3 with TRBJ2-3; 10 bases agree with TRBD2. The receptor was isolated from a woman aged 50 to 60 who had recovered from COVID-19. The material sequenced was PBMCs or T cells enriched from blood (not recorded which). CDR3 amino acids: CASSQLPASSGGSTDTQYF. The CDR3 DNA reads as TGTGCCAGCAGCCAACTACCTGCTTCTAGCGGGGGAAGCACAGATACGCAGTATTTT.